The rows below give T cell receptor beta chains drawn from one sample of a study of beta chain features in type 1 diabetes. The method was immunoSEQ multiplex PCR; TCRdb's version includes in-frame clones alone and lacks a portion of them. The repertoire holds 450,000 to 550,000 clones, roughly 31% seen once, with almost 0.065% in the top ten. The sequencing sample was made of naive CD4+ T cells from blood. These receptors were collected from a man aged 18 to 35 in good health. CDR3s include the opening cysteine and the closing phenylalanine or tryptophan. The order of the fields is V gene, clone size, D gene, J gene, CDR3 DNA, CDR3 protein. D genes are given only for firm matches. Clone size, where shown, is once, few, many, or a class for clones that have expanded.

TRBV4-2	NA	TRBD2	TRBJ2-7	TGTGCCAGCAGCCAACCCGGGAGGGCCGCCTACGAGCAGTACTTC	CASSQPGRAAYEQYF
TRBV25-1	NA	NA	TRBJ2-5	TGTGCCAGCAGTGAACGGAGGCAAGAGACCCAGTACTTC	CASSERRQETQYF
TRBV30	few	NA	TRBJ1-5	TGTGCCTGGGTTAATCTCCCCCAGCATTTT	CAWVNLPQHF
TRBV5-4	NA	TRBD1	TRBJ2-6	TGTGCCAGCAGCGTGACAGGGGCTGGGGCCAACGTCCTGACTTTC	CASSVTGAGANVLTF
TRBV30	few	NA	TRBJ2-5	TGTGCCTGGAGTAAACAGCGAAGCGAGACCCAGTACTTC	CAWSKQRSETQYF
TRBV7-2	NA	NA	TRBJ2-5	TGTGCCAGCAGCTTCTACCGACTCGAAGAGACCCAGTACTTC	CASSFYRLEETQYF
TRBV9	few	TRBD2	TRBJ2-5	TGTGCCAGCAGCTCCGGACTAGCGGGAGCTCTAGAGACCCAGTACTTC	CASSSGLAGALETQYF
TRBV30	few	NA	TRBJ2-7	TGTGCCTGGAGCCCGTGGGGGACCCGCCCCCACTTC	CAWSPWGTRPHF
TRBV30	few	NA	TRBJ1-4	TGTGCCTGGAGTACCGACAGGAATGAAAAACTGTTTTTT	CAWSTDRNEKLFF
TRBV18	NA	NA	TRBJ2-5	TGTGCCAGCTCACCCAAGACAGACCGGGAGACCCAGTACTTC	CASSPKTDRETQYF
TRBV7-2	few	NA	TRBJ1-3	TGTGCCAGCAGCTTAGTAGGGGTCAGCTCTGGAAACACCATATATTTT	CASSLVGVSSGNTIYF
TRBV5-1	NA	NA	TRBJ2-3	TGCGCCAGCGGCCTTGGCACAGATACGCAGTATTTT	CASGLGTDTQYF
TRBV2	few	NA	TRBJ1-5	TGTGCCAGCCGGGGGGAGGCTCAGCCCCAGCATTTT	CASRGEAQPQHF
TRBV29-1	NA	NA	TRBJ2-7	TGCAGCGTTGTCCCGGGACACGTAGCCTACGAGCAGTACTTC	CSVVPGHVAYEQYF
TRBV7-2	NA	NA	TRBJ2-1	TGTGCCAGCAGCCCAGTTGGTAGCGCGATCCGGCAGTTCTTC	CASSPVGSAIRQFF
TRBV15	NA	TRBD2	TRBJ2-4	TGTGCCACCAGCAGAGGCCCTGAGCGGGAGTGGGGGACCAAAAACATTCAGTACTTC	CATSRGPEREWGTKNIQYF
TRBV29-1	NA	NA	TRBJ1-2	TGCAGCGTTAGAACAGGTCCCAACTATGGCTACACCTTC	CSVRTGPNYGYTF
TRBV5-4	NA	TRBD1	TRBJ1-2	TGTGCCAGCAGCTTCGGGGACAGGGGGACCCATGGCTACACCTTC	CASSFGDRGTHGYTF
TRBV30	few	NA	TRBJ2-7	TGTGCCTGGAGTGAAGGTCAGGTGCTAAACGAGCAGTACTTC	CAWSEGQVLNEQYF
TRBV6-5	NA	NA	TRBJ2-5	TGTGCCAGCAGTTACGTAAAGACCCAGTACTTC	CASSYVKTQYF
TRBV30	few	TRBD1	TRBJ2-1	TGTGCCTGGAGTGTACAGGGGTCCTACAATGAGCAGTTCTTC	CAWSVQGSYNEQFF
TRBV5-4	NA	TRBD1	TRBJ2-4	TGTGCCAGCAGCGGGACAGGCGATAAAAACATTCAGTACTTC	CASSGTGDKNIQYF
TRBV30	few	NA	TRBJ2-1	TGTGCCTGGAGCGGGTCTTACAATGAGCAGTTCTTC	CAWSGSYNEQFF
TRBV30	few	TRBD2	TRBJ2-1	TGTGCCTGGAGTATGGGGCGGGAGAGTTACAATGAGCAGTTCTTC	CAWSMGRESYNEQFF
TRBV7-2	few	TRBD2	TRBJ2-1	TGTGCCAGCAGCTTTGCAGCGGGAGGGCCCAGTGAGCAGTTCTTC	CASSFAAGGPSEQFF
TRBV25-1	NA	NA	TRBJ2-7	TGTGCCAGCAGGGGTGCGGGGGAGCAGTACTTC	CASRGAGEQYF
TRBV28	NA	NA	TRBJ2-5	TGTGCCAGCAGTTACGGTGGAACCCAGTACTTC	CASSYGGTQYF
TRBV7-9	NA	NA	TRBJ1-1	TGTGCCAGCAGCTTAGAAAGCCACACTGAAGCTTTCTTT	CASSLESHTEAFF
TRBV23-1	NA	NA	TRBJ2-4	TGCGCCAGCAGTCAACAGGGCGACATTCAGTACTTC	CASSQQGDIQYF
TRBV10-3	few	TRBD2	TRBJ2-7	TGTGCCATCAGTGAGATGGGACTAGCGGGCTCCTACGAGCAGTACTTC	CAISEMGLAGSYEQYF
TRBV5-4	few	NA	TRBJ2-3	TGTGCCAGCAGCTTCCCGGGCACAGATACGCAGTATTTT	CASSFPGTDTQYF
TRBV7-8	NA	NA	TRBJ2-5	TGTGCCAGCAGCTTAGGGTGGCAGGAGACCCAGTACTTC	CASSLGWQETQYF
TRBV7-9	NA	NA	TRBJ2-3	TGTGCCAGCAGCGCTCCGGGACGGAGCACAGATACGCAGTATTTT	CASSAPGRSTDTQYF
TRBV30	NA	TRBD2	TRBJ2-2	TGTGCCTGGAGTGTAAACCTAGCGGTGAACACCGGGGAGCTGTTTTTT	CAWSVNLAVNTGELFF
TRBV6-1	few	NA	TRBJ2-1	TGTGCCAGCAGAGAAAGGAAGGATAGCTCCTACAATGAGCAGTTCTTC	CASRERKDSSYNEQFF
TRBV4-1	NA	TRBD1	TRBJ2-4	TGCGCCAGCAGCCAAGGTCGGGCAGGGGGCTCCAAAAACATTCAGTACTTC	CASSQGRAGGSKNIQYF
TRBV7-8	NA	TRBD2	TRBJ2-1	TGTGCCAGCAGCTTAACTCTAGCGGGGGCCAACAATGAGCAGTTCTTC	CASSLTLAGANNEQFF
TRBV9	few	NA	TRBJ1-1	TGTGCCAGCAGCCTTCAGCGGGACACTGAAGCTTTCTTT	CASSLQRDTEAFF
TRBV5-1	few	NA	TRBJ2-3	TGCGCCAGCAGCTTTCGGACAGGCACAGATACGCAGTATTTT	CASSFRTGTDTQYF
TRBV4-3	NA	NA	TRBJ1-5	TGCGCCAGCAGCCAAGCCCCGATGGGGCAGGGACATCAGCCCCAGCATTTT	CASSQAPMGQGHQPQHF
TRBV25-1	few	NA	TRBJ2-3	TGTGCCAGCAGTGATCTTGGGGGGGCCTACACAGATACGCAGTATTTT	CASSDLGGAYTDTQYF
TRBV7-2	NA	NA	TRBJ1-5	TGTGCCAGCAGCTTACGGGCAGTTAGCAATCAGCCCCAGCATTTT	CASSLRAVSNQPQHF
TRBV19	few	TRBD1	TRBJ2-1	TGTGCCAGTAGGATACAGGGGCGGAATGAGCAGTTCTTC	CASRIQGRNEQFF